These T cell receptor beta chains were read from a single sample in a study of cytotoxic CD8 clonotypes in ibrutinib-treated CLL. The method was immunoSEQ multiplex PCR; TCRdb's version includes in-frame clones alone and lacks a portion of them. The sample has fewer than 25,000 clones; 78% are singletons. The input for sequencing was PBMCs, taken before ibrutinib treatment. These receptors originate from a human donor with chronic lymphocytic leukemia. CDR3s include the opening cysteine and the closing phenylalanine or tryptophan. The D gene is left open where the match is weak. Clone size is stated in some rows and not others, as once, few, many or a class when expanded.

CASSWGAEAFF | TGTGCCAGCAGTTGGGGGGCCGAAGCTTTCTTT | . | TRBV6-5 | . | 11 | TRBJ1-1
CASSLGGYTQYF | TGTGCCAGCAGCTTAGGGGGGTATACGCAGTATTTT | . | TRBV7-9 | . | 12 | TRBJ2-3
CASSLGYGGIQYF | TGTGCCAGCAGCTTAGGGTACGGGGGCATTCAGTACTTC | . | TRBV7-2 | . | 13 | TRBJ2-4
CASSSDRGNEKLFF | TGCGCCAGCAGCTCCGACAGGGGTAATGAAAAACTGTTTTTT | . | TRBV5-1 | TRBD1 | 14 | TRBJ1-4
CASSLGSHTDTQYF | TGTGCCAGCAGCTTGGGGTCCCACACAGATACGCAGTATTTT | . | TRBV5-6 | . | 14 | TRBJ2-3
CASSLAGGWGNTQYF | TGTGCCAGCAGTTTAGCGGGGGGCTGGGGAAATACGCAGTATTTT | . | TRBV27 | TRBD2 | 15 | TRBJ2-3
CASSYLGLAGGLGETQYF | TGTGCCAGCAGCTACCTCGGTCTAGCGGGAGGGCTAGGGGAGACCCAGTACTTC | . | TRBV5-4 | TRBD2 | 18 | TRBJ2-5
CASSQERGAGKAEAFF | TGCGCCAGCAGCCAAGAAAGGGGGGCAGGTAAGGCTGAAGCTTTCTTT | . | TRBV4-1 | . | 16 | TRBJ1-1
CASSASTDTQYF | TGTGCCAGCAGCGCTAGCACAGATACGCAGTATTTT | . | TRBV9 | . | 12 | TRBJ2-3
CASSLGTGRSETQYF | TGTGCCAGCAGCTTGGGGACAGGGAGGAGTGAGACCCAGTACTTC | . | TRBV5-4 | TRBD1 | 15 | TRBJ2-5
CAWSLFTGNNEQFF | TGTGCCTGGAGTTTATTTACGGGAAACAATGAGCAGTTCTTC | . | TRBV30 | . | 14 | TRBJ2-1
CASSLREYNEQFF | TGTGCCAGTAGTCTCCGAGAATACAATGAGCAGTTCTTC | . | TRBV19 | . | 13 | TRBJ2-1
CASSLDPTSTGELFF | TGCGCCAGCAGCTTGGACCCTACCAGCACCGGGGAGCTGTTTTTT | . | TRBV5-1 | . | 15 | TRBJ2-2
CASSLVGELKNTEAFF | TGTGCCAGCAGCTTAGTCGGGGAATTAAAGAACACTGAAGCTTTCTTT | . | TRBV11-2 | . | 16 | TRBJ1-1
CASGGVGDTQYF | TGTGCTAGTGGTGGGGTCGGGGATACGCAGTATTTT | . | TRBV12-5 | . | 12 | TRBJ2-3
CASSLAYSGGPNEQFF | TGTGCCAGCAGCTTAGCGTACAGCGGGGGACCCAATGAGCAGTTCTTC | . | TRBV7-6 | TRBD2 | 16 | TRBJ2-1
CASHRGLGSYEQYF | TGTGCCAGCCACCGCGGGTTAGGGTCCTACGAGCAGTACTTC | . | TRBV28 | . | 14 | TRBJ2-7
CASSLVSGLYNEQFF | TGTGCCAGCAGCTTGGTGAGCGGGCTTTACAATGAGCAGTTCTTC | . | TRBV5-4 | . | 15 | TRBJ2-1
CASSTGTSEKETQYF | TGTGCCAGCAGCACCGGGACTAGCGAAAAAGAGACCCAGTACTTC | few | TRBV9 | TRBD2 | 15 | TRBJ2-5
CASSFIYRGAKNIQYF | TGTGCCAGCAGCTTCATTTACAGGGGAGCCAAAAACATTCAGTACTTC | . | TRBV5-5 | TRBD1 | 16 | TRBJ2-4
CASSLNGAQDEQYF | TGTGCCAGCAGCTTAAACGGGGCACAGGACGAGCAGTACTTC | . | TRBV14 | . | 14 | TRBJ2-7
CASSQVERSNTGELFF | TGCGCCAGCAGCCAAGTTGAGAGATCGAACACCGGGGAGCTGTTTTTT | . | TRBV4-1 | . | 16 | TRBJ2-2
CASSSRTRDSDTQYF | TGTGCCAGCAGCTCTAGGACTAGAGATTCAGATACGCAGTATTTT | . | TRBV7-9 | TRBD2 | 15 | TRBJ2-3
CATSRDGTATNYGYTF | TGTGCCACCAGCAGAGATGGGACAGCGACAAACTATGGCTACACCTTC | . | TRBV15 | TRBD1 | 16 | TRBJ1-2
CASSPNGTLSTEAFF | TGTGCCAGCAGCCCGAACGGGACACTGAGCACTGAAGCTTTCTTT | . | TRBV13 | . | 15 | TRBJ1-1
CASSVEDRGRSKAFF | TGTGCCAGCAGCGTAGAAGACAGGGGGCGATCGAAAGCTTTCTTT | . | TRBV9 | TRBD1 | 15 | TRBJ1-1
CASSKGGDRGRLGEKLFF | TGTGCCAGCAGCAAAGGGGGGGACAGGGGAAGATTAGGTGAAAAACTGTTTTTT | . | TRBV21-1 | . | 18 | TRBJ1-4
CASSGGTRAYEQYF | TGTGCCAGTAGTGGGGGGACACGAGCCTACGAGCAGTACTTC | few | TRBV19 | . | 14 | TRBJ2-7
CASSPRQFNQPQHF | TGTGCCAGCAGCCCGCGACAGTTTAATCAGCCCCAGCATTTT | . | TRBV21-1 | . | 14 | TRBJ1-5
CASSLGGRSTGELFF | TGTGCCAGCAGTTTAGGGGGGCGCAGCACCGGGGAGCTGTTTTTT | . | TRBV28 | . | 15 | TRBJ2-2
CASSLRGLSYEQYF | TGTGCCAGCAGCTTAAGGGGGCTTTCCTACGAGCAGTACTTC | . | TRBV11-1 | TRBD1 | 14 | TRBJ2-7
CASSYGGGANTEAFF | TGTGCCAGCAGTTACGGCGGAGGAGCGAACACTGAAGCTTTCTTT | . | TRBV6-5 | . | 15 | TRBJ1-1
CASSFGTRAYEQYF | TGTGCCAGCAGCTTCGGGACTAGAGCCTACGAGCAGTACTTC | . | TRBV5-8 | TRBD2 | 14 | TRBJ2-7
CASSLAGGSSSGNTIYF | TGTGCCAGCAGCTTGGCCGGCGGATCCTCCTCTGGAAACACCATATATTTT | few | TRBV5-8 | . | 17 | TRBJ1-3
CASSFLTGSQPQHF | TGTGCCAGCAGTTTCCTCACAGGGTCTCAGCCCCAGCATTTT | . | TRBV27 | . | 14 | TRBJ1-5
CASKGQETQYF | TGTGCCAGCAAGGGCCAAGAGACCCAGTACTTC | . | TRBV5-4 | . | 11 | TRBJ2-5
CASSRDRLANYGYTF | TGTGCCAGCAGCCGGGACAGGTTAGCTAACTATGGCTACACCTTC | . | TRBV7-8 | TRBD1 | 15 | TRBJ1-2
CASSTERAEQYF | TGTGCCAGCAGCACGGAGCGTGCGGAGCAGTACTTC | . | TRBV11-2 | . | 12 | TRBJ2-7
CASSKLQGLRMEAFF | TGTGCCAGCAGTAAACTACAGGGGCTCCGTATGGAAGCTTTCTTT | . | TRBV6-6 | TRBD1 | 15 | TRBJ1-1
CASSLDRGRGETQYF | TGTGCCAGCAGCTTAGATCGGGGGAGGGGGGAGACCCAGTACTTC | once | TRBV7-2 | . | 15 | TRBJ2-5
CASSIVKVAGGYTGELFF | TGTGCCAGTAGTATAGTAAAGGTAGCGGGAGGTTACACCGGGGAGCTGTTTTTT | . | TRBV19 | TRBD2 | 18 | TRBJ2-2
CASSATRVRDEQFF | TGTGCCAGCAGCGCTACCCGCGTAAGGGATGAGCAGTTCTTC | . | TRBV13 | . | 14 | TRBJ2-1
CASIAGGGTEAFF | TGTGCCAGCATCGCAGGGGGTGGCACTGAAGCTTTCTTT | . | TRBV6-1 | TRBD1 | 13 | TRBJ1-1
CASSGGGRAYEQYF | TGTGCCAGCAGCGGGGGCGGGAGGGCCTACGAGCAGTACTTC | . | TRBV5-8 | TRBD2 | 14 | TRBJ2-7
CAISGTSGIPYEQYF | TGTGCCATCAGTGGGACTAGCGGGATACCTTACGAGCAGTACTTC | once | TRBV10-3 | TRBD2 | 15 | TRBJ2-7
CASSQGTSVTYEQYF | TGTGCCAGCTCCCAAGGGACTAGCGTAACCTACGAGCAGTACTTC | . | TRBV18 | TRBD2 | 15 | TRBJ2-7
CASGKIGDIYNEQFF | TGTGCCAGCGGCAAGATAGGGGACATCTACAATGAGCAGTTCTTC | . | TRBV7-2 | . | 15 | TRBJ2-1
CASSFAGLLNEQFF | TGTGCCAGCAGTTTTGCAGGGTTACTTAATGAGCAGTTCTTC | . | TRBV28 | . | 14 | TRBJ2-1
CASSLQEREGPGDTQYF | TGTGCCAGCAGCTTGCAGGAGCGGGAGGGCCCAGGAGATACGCAGTATTTT | . | TRBV5-8 | TRBD2 | 17 | TRBJ2-3